The T cell receptor (beta chain) under discussion was sequenced for a study of cytomegalovirus exposure and HLA in healthy donors. It was with 60 Vbeta and 13 Jbeta primers that the PCR ran. The method was immunoSEQ multiplex PCR; TCRdb's version includes in-frame clones alone and lacks a portion of them. This sample has over 150,000 clones; around 80% occur once, and the top ten carry almost 7%. V shed 5 bases and J shed 0 bases, with 13 bases lying between them. CDR1 SEHNR and CDR2 FQNEAQ come from the germline V gene (reference sequence). This CDR3 comprises 15 residues. The TCR was taken from a man aged 30 to 45 in good health and CMV-seropositive. The source material was PBMCs. The rearrangement joins TRBV7-9 to TRBJ1-2; TRBD1 is a possible D gene (6 bases). The CDR3 sequence is CASSPPGATNYGYTF. CDR3 coding DNA: TGTGCCAGCAGCCCCCCAGGGGCCACTAACTATGGCTACACCTTC.